The source of this T cell receptor beta chain is a study of blood T cell repertoires in COVID-19. Some clones are missing from TCRdb's copy, which holds only in-frame ones; the method was immunoSEQ multiplex PCR. The data contain approximately 440,000 clones, 90% of them singletons. The V gene lost 1 base and the J gene lost 5 bases, with 9 bases spanning the gap. The CDR3 loop spans 13 amino acids. Germline loops: CDR1 SGDLS, CDR2 YYNGEE. The chain joins TRBV9 to TRBJ1-1, with D unresolved. Material for sequencing was PBMCs or T cells enriched from blood (not recorded which). The receptor's source is a man between 18 and 29 years old who had recovered from COVID-19. Here the CDR3 reads CASSVTRGTEAFF. The CDR3 bases are TGTGCCAGCAGCGTAACGAGAGGGACTGAAGCTTTCTTT.